The present TCR beta chain was sequenced within a study of Ad26.COV2.S vaccination and SARS-CoV-2 variants. Treatment described: around 19 received Ad26.COV2.S at low or high dose, single or two shots; a few received placebo; per-sample allocation not given. Samples analyzed were those drawn on day 63 after the first vaccine or placebo injection. This table comes from immunoSEQ multiplex PCR, and its TCRdb copy is limited to in-frame clones, with some not included. The top ten clones hold 7.4% of a sample with about 400,000 clones, 80% to 90% of them seen once. Sequences were derived from peripheral blood, sampled in a trial of Ad26.COV2.S vaccine versus placebo. The TCR originated in a person aged 18-65 years who received the Ad26.COV2.S COVID-19 vaccine or a placebo.

This CDR3 reads CASSPQGRLNQPQHF. CDR3 coding DNA: TGTGCCAGCAGTCCCCAGGGGCGGCTCAATCAGCCCCAGCATTTT. This sequence joins TRBV27 and TRBJ1-5; TRBD1 might be the D (6 bases). The CDR3 sequence is 15 residues long. The germline gives CDR1 MNHEY, CDR2 SMNVEV (reference sequence). Trimming shortened V by 5 bases and J by 3 bases, and 14 bases separated the two germline ends.